Presented here are 21 T cell receptor beta chains from one specimen sequenced in a study of tumor-infiltrating lymphocytes in primary liver carcinoma. cDNA specific to TCR beta was made from 500 ng of total RNA, with a constant-region primer employed for priming. Amplification in three nested multiplex PCR rounds with slightly modified ARM-PCR gave rise to TCR beta libraries. Rounds one and two of PCR, each of 10 cycles, were primed with TRBV1-TRBV30 forward primers and a C-beta reverse primer. TCRdb ran MiXCR on the multiplex PCR reads and lists one entry per CDR3 protein. This sample has almost 45,000 distinct CDR3 sequences; approximately 71% occur once, and the top ten carry around 41%. Total RNA and DNA came together from roughly 20-30 mg of bulk tissue without cell sorting. Sequenced: tumor-adjacent normal liver tissue. The receptor set was obtained from a woman younger than 45 with primary liver carcinoma and hepatitis B virus infection.

A single count supports this clonotype. A much larger clone sits a single nucleotide away, making a read error possible. The CDR3 end shows no conserved phenylalanine or tryptophan, and so a read error is likely. V and J are TRBV30 and TRBJ2-7; the D gene could be TRBD1 or TRBD2 (5 bases each). The CDR3 contains 15 residues. The germline V and J ends were trimmed by 4 bases and 0 bases, with 16 bases remaining between them. Per germline, CDR1 GTSNPN and CDR2 SVGIG (reference sequence). This CDR3 is CAWNDVPGSSYEQYL. The CDR3 nucleotides read TGTGCCTGGAACGACGTACCAGGGAGCTCCTACGAGCAGTACCTC.

This clonotype was detected ten times or more. The chain employs TRBV5-1 and TRBJ1-1; 9 bases agree with TRBD1. Germline loops: CDR1 SGHRS, CDR2 YFSETQ. The CDR3 is 18 residues long. V gave up 5 bases and J gave up 0 bases; unmatched junction bases: 14. CDR3 residues: CASRSGGDRASMNTEAFF. The CDR3 DNA follows: TGCGCCAGCAGATCAGGGGGGGACAGGGCCTCTATGAACACTGAAGCTTTCTTT.

Here the CDR3 DNA reads TGTGCCAGCAGTTCTAGGGTCCGAACTAAGGACGGGCAGTACTTC. Protein sequence: CASSSRVRTKDGQYF. This chain connects TRBV6-5 to TRBJ2-7, with D uncertain. The germline V and J ends were trimmed by 4 bases and 9 bases, with 22 bases remaining between them. The germline CDR1 and CDR2 sequences are MNHEY and SVGAGI. The length of the CDR3 is 15 residues.

In regard to this clonotype: Given a much more abundant clone one base away, this may be a read error. This sequence joins TRBV15 and TRBJ1-5; the D is unclear. V was trimmed by 0 bases and J by 8 bases, leaving 11 bases between them. Per the germline V gene, CDR1 is LNHNV and CDR2 is YYDKDF (reference sequence). The CDR3 is 14 residues long. The CDR3 bases are TGTGCCACCAGCAGAGATAGGGTTCGGGAGCCCCAGCATTTT. Its protein product is CATSRDRVREPQHF.

With regard to this clonotype: A read error may produce the germline difference seen at one junction end. The J gene is TRBJ2-1, the V gene TRBV5-6, with D possibly TRBD1 on 5 matching bases. There are 15 residues in the CDR3. Per germline, CDR1 SGHDT and CDR2 YYEEEE. The CDR3 sequence: CASSVGSVRGNGQFF. CDR3 DNA: TGTGCCAGCAGCGTCGGATCAGTAAGGGGCAATGGGCAGTTCTTC.

Details on this clonotype: A single base separates this from a much larger clone, so it may be a read error. The V gene is TRBV7-8, the J gene TRBJ2-1; perhaps TRBD2 as D (5 bases). Germline V gives CDR1 SGHVS, CDR2 FQNEAQ. The CDR3 covers 13 residues. The CDR3 DNA reads as TGTGCCGGCAGCTCCTCGGGGTACAATGAGCAGTTCTTC. As protein: CAGSSSGYNEQFF.

The rearrangement links TRBV18 to TRBJ2-3, with TRBD2 matching over 7 bases. Trimming cost V 4 bases and J 4 bases; bases outside gene matches: 11. Germline V gene lookup returns CDR1 KGHSH and CDR2 LQKENI. This CDR3 comprises 16 residues. CDR3 sequence: CASSRTGTGGPDTQYF. CDR3 bases: TGTGCCAGCTCACGCACCGGGACGGGGGGACCAGATACGCAGTATTTT.

Notes on this clonotype: One end of the junction is discordant with germline, which a read error may explain. J is TRBJ2-7 and V is TRBV11-2; the D call may be TRBD1 or TRBD2 (5 bases each). Germline CDR1 and CDR2: SGHAT and FQNNGV. This CDR3 contains 13 residues. The CDR3 reads CASIGDGTHERYF. DNA of the CDR3: TGTGCCAGCATAGGGGACGGGACCCACGAGCGGTACTTC. Full variable domain (rest looked up from reference TRBV11-2 and TRBJ2-7): EAGVAQSPRYKIIEKRQSVAFWCNPISGHATLYWYQQILGQGPKLLIQFQNNGVVDDSQLPKDRFSAERLKGVDSTLKIQPAKLEDSAVYLCASIGDGTHERYFGPGTRLTVT.

The chain joins TRBV6-1 to TRBJ1-6; no definite D call. Germline CDR1 and CDR2: MNHNS and SASEGT. The length of the CDR3 is 16 residues. CDR3 in DNA: TGTATCAGCAGTGAAGGGCCGAGCTCCTATAATTCACCCCTCCACTTT. Its translation is CISSEGPSSYNSPLHF.

As for this clonotype: A read error is possible here, since a much larger clone lies one base away. Likely a read error: the CDR3 ends without its conserved phenylalanine or tryptophan. The gene calls are TRBV6-2 or TRBV6-3 and TRBJ1-6; perhaps TRBD1 as D (5 bases). CDR1 MNHEY and CDR2 SVGEGT come from the germline V gene. Trimming cost V 0 bases and J 7 bases, with 10 bases left between them. This CDR3 has 15 residues. CDR3 DNA: TGTGCCAGCAGTTACTCGGGACGTCCCAATTCACCCCTCCACCTT. This sequence encodes CASSYSGRPNSPLHL.

A word on this clonotype: This could be a read error, since a much larger clone is one nucleotide away. The chain's CDR3 is CTTSDRGPAKGQYF. The CDR3 bases are TGTACCACCAGTGACAGGGGACCGGCGAAGGGGCAGTACTTC. V usage is TRBV24-1 and J usage is TRBJ2-7; TRBD1 agrees at 8 bases. This CDR3 has 14 amino acids. CDR1 and CDR2 from the germline V gene are KGHDR and SFDVKD.

The table lists this clonotype with many counts. The rearrangement joins TRBV10-2 to TRBJ2-5, with D possibly matching TRBD1 (6 bases). The germline CDR1 and CDR2 sequences are WSHSY and SAAADI. The CDR3 has 16 residues. V was shortened by 4 bases and J by 2 bases, with 17 bases between the two germline ends. CDR3 amino acids: CASSGSGRTEQETQYF. DNA of the CDR3: TGCGCCAGCAGTGGGAGCGGAAGGACAGAGCAAGAGACCCAGTACTTC.

This chain connects TRBV11-2 to TRBJ2-7, with 11 bases identical to TRBD2. Germline CDR1 is SGHAT and CDR2 is FQNNGV. Unmatched junction bases numbered 20, after V lost 11 bases and J lost 11 bases. The CDR3 runs 15 residues. The CDR3 is CAGGLAGTSGLLEYF. The CDR3 region has the DNA TGTGCCGGCGGCTTAGCAGGGACTAGCGGCCTCTTGGAGTACTTC.

About this clonotype itself: No conserved phenylalanine or tryptophan ends this CDR3, so it is likely a read error. V usage is TRBV12-3 or TRBV12-4 and J usage is TRBJ2-2; 7 bases map to TRBD1. J lost 13 bases, V lost 3 bases, and 8 bases had no gene match. The CDR3 runs 13 residues. For the CDR3, the DNA is TGTGCCAGCAGTTTGACAGGGATTTGGGCGCTGTTTTTG. This translates into CASSLTGIWALFL.

This clonotype was seen repeatedly, ten times or more. The CDR3 nucleotides are TGTGCCAGCAGTTTACCGGGGACGAGCACCGGGGAGCTGTTTTTT. It specifies CASSLPGTSTGELFF. This sequence joins TRBV28 and TRBJ2-2; D assignment may be TRBD1 or TRBD2 (5 bases each). V was shortened by 2 bases and J by 4 bases, with 11 bases between the two germline ends. The CDR3 totals 15 residues. From germline, CDR1 is MDHEN and CDR2 SYDVKM.

Worth noting for this clonotype: This may stem from a read error, because a much larger clone lies one nucleotide away. This chain uses TRBV11-2 with TRBJ2-1, with D perhaps TRBD2 (5 bases). The V gene's germline CDR1 is SGHAT and CDR2 FQNNGV. This CDR3 contains 12 residues. The CDR3, as DNA: TGTACCAGCAGCTACGCGACAAGGGAGAAATTCTTC. Translating gives CTSSYATREKFF.

Comment on this clonotype: The CDR3 ends on some other residue instead of the conserved phenylalanine or tryptophan, so this is likely a read error. The chain uses TRBV11-2 and TRBJ2-1; weak D call: TRBD2 (5 bases). CDR3 length: 16 residues. V lost 5 bases and J 4 bases, leaving 18 bases between the germline ends. Per germline, CDR1 SGHAT and CDR2 FQNNGV. The CDR3: CASSTALAGGYNEQFL. The CDR3 nucleotides are TGTGCCAGCAGCACCGCTCTAGCTGGAGGATACAATGAGCAGTTCCTC.

This rearrangement joins TRBV29-1 to TRBJ2-7, with D unresolved. This CDR3 spans 12 amino acids. Germline V gene data show CDR1 as SQVTM and CDR2 as ANQGSEA. CDR3 coding DNA: TGCAGGGTGCAGTGGAAAGGGTACGAGCAGTACTTC. Its translation: CRVQWKGYEQYF.

Concerning this clonotype: Mismatch with germline at one junction end may stem from a read error. The chain has TRBV11-2 and TRBJ2-5; D not resolved. CDR1 is SGHAT, CDR2 FQNNGV, per germline. This CDR3 is built from 17 residues. This chain's CDR3 is CANSLTPGGVHQETQYF. In DNA form, the CDR3 reads TGTGCCAACAGCTTAACTCCAGGTGGGGTTCACCAAGAGACCCAGTACTTC.

In the case of this clonotype: One end of the junction is discordant with germline, which a read error may explain. Here the CDR3 DNA reads TGTGTCAGCAGTTTAGCTTTCATAGATACGCAGTATTTT. It is translated as CVSSLAFIDTQYF. This chain uses TRBV12-3 or TRBV12-4 with TRBJ2-3; D not resolved. This CDR3 contains 13 residues.

As regards this clonotype: One end of the junction does not line up with germline, which may come from a read error. The chain employs TRBV4-3 and TRBJ2-7; D gene ambiguous. Germline CDR1 and CDR2: LGHNA and YSLEER. This CDR3 is 15 amino acids long. The CDR3 is CASSQDFPDSYEQYF. The CDR3 nucleotides read TGCGCCAGCAGCCAAGATTTTCCAGACTCCTACGAGCAGTACTTT.